A selection of T cell receptor beta chains follows, all from one sample in a study of T cells in Graves' hyperthyroidism and ophthalmopathy. Via MiXCR, TCRdb re-called the multiplex PCR reads, giving one row per CDR3 protein. The profile shows hundreds of thousands of distinct CDR3 sequences, about 14% of them singletons. What was sequenced was blood. These receptors originate from a woman aged 40 to 50 with Graves' hyperthyroidism. Both conserved end residues are part of each CDR3. D genes are given only for firm matches. Clone size appears in some rows only: once, few, many, or a class for an expanded clone.

abundance: .; j_gene: TRBJ1-1; v_gene: TRBV11-2; d_gene: .; CDR3nt: TGTGCCAGCAGGTGGGGGAGCACTGAAGCTTTCTTT; CDR3aa: CASRWGSTEAFF
abundance: few; j_gene: TRBJ1-5; v_gene: TRBV5-1; d_gene: .; CDR3nt: TGCGCCAGCAGCTTAGGGGTTCAGGGGAAAGGCCAGCCCCAGCATTTT; CDR3aa: CASSLGVQGKGQPQHF
abundance: .; j_gene: TRBJ2-1; v_gene: TRBV4-1; d_gene: .; CDR3nt: TGCGCCAGCAGCCCGGGACATAGCTCCTACAATGAGCAGTTCTTC; CDR3aa: CASSPGHSSYNEQFF
abundance: .; j_gene: TRBJ1-2; v_gene: TRBV6-2/TRBV6-3; d_gene: .; CDR3nt: TGTGCCAGCAGTTATACGGGGTTCGTTGGCTACACCTTC; CDR3aa: CASSYTGFVGYTF
abundance: .; j_gene: TRBJ1-5; v_gene: TRBV20-1; d_gene: .; CDR3nt: TGCAGTGCTCGGATAGAGGATCAGCCCCAGCATTTT; CDR3aa: CSARIEDQPQHF
abundance: many; j_gene: TRBJ2-5; v_gene: TRBV7-9; d_gene: .; CDR3nt: TGTGCCAGCAGCCCGACCCAGTACTTC; CDR3aa: CASSPTQYF
abundance: .; j_gene: TRBJ1-5; v_gene: TRBV7-9; d_gene: .; CDR3nt: TGTGCCAGCAGCTTAGGGGACCATCCGAATCAGCCCCAGCATTTT; CDR3aa: CASSLGDHPNQPQHF
abundance: many; j_gene: TRBJ1-2; v_gene: TRBV20-1; d_gene: TRBD1; CDR3nt: TGCAGTGCTATCCTGACAGGGGATGGCTATGGCTACACCTTC; CDR3aa: CSAILTGDGYGYTF
abundance: .; j_gene: TRBJ2-7; v_gene: TRBV20-1; d_gene: .; CDR3nt: TGCAGTGCTAGTGACTACCTGCCCTACGAGCAGTACTTC; CDR3aa: CSASDYLPYEQYF
abundance: many; j_gene: TRBJ2-7; v_gene: TRBV6-1; d_gene: .; CDR3nt: TGTGCCAGTCGAGGCGGGAAAACCTACGAGCAGTACTTC; CDR3aa: CASRGGKTYEQYF
abundance: .; j_gene: TRBJ1-3; v_gene: TRBV28; d_gene: .; CDR3nt: TGTGCCAGCAGTTTGGTGGGCCTCTCTGGAAACACCATATATTTT; CDR3aa: CASSLVGLSGNTIYF
abundance: many; j_gene: TRBJ1-4; v_gene: TRBV12-3/TRBV12-4; d_gene: .; CDR3nt: TGTGCCAGCAGTTCACTGGGTAATGAAAAACTGTTTTTT; CDR3aa: CASSSLGNEKLFF
abundance: many; j_gene: TRBJ2-7; v_gene: TRBV20-1; d_gene: TRBD1; CDR3nt: TGCAGTGCTAGGGACGCCGGGACAGGGTTTCACGAGCAGTACTTC; CDR3aa: CSARDAGTGFHEQYF
abundance: .; j_gene: TRBJ1-4; v_gene: TRBV20-1; d_gene: TRBD1; CDR3nt: TGCAGTGCTAGAGTTGTCGGGACAGGGTATGAAAAACTGTTTTTT; CDR3aa: CSARVVGTGYEKLFF
abundance: .; j_gene: TRBJ2-5; v_gene: TRBV2; d_gene: TRBD1; CDR3nt: TGTGCCACCAACGAGCCGGGACAGGGTCTTAGTAACAAGGAGACCCAGTACTTC; CDR3aa: CATNEPGQGLSNKETQYF
abundance: many; j_gene: TRBJ2-6; v_gene: TRBV5-1; d_gene: .; CDR3nt: TGCGCCAGCAGCCCAAGACCCGAGGGGCTCTCTGGGGCCAACGTCCTGACTTTC; CDR3aa: CASSPRPEGLSGANVLTF
abundance: few; j_gene: TRBJ2-1; v_gene: TRBV4-1; d_gene: TRBD2; CDR3nt: TGCGCCAGCAGCCAAAGTCCCGGGAGGGCCGAGAACAATGAGCAGTTCTTC; CDR3aa: CASSQSPGRAENNEQFF
abundance: .; j_gene: TRBJ2-1; v_gene: TRBV2; d_gene: TRBD1; CDR3nt: TGTGCCAGCAGTGAACAGGGCGGACAGGGGTGGAATGAGCAGTTCTTC; CDR3aa: CASSEQGGQGWNEQFF
abundance: many; j_gene: TRBJ1-1; v_gene: TRBV2; d_gene: .; CDR3nt: TGTGCCAGCAGTGTGTCCAGCCCTATGAACACTGAAGCTTTCTTT; CDR3aa: CASSVSSPMNTEAFF
abundance: many; j_gene: TRBJ2-1; v_gene: TRBV18; d_gene: TRBD1; CDR3nt: TGTGCCAGCTCACCCCGGGACAGTTACAATGAGCAGTTCTTC; CDR3aa: CASSPRDSYNEQFF
abundance: .; j_gene: TRBJ2-5; v_gene: TRBV20-1; d_gene: TRBD2; CDR3nt: TGCAGTGCTAGAGATGGGGGAGGGCAAGAGACCCAGTACTTC; CDR3aa: CSARDGGGQETQYF
abundance: few; j_gene: TRBJ1-2; v_gene: TRBV30; d_gene: .; CDR3nt: TGTGCCTGGAGGCGCTGGGACACCTATGGCTACACCTTC; CDR3aa: CAWRRWDTYGYTF
abundance: few; j_gene: TRBJ1-6; v_gene: TRBV7-9; d_gene: .; CDR3nt: TGTGCCAGCAGCTTAGCAGGGACAACCAATTCACCCCTCCACTTT; CDR3aa: CASSLAGTTNSPLHF
abundance: few; j_gene: TRBJ2-1; v_gene: TRBV27; d_gene: .; CDR3nt: TGTGCCAGCAGTTTATTTTTCCCGAGCTCCTACAATGAGCAGTTCTTC; CDR3aa: CASSLFFPSSYNEQFF
abundance: .; j_gene: TRBJ1-1; v_gene: TRBV12-3/TRBV12-4; d_gene: .; CDR3nt: TGTGCCAGCAGTCGCCAGGCCCTTTTGTCCTGGAACACTGAAGCTTTCTTT; CDR3aa: CASSRQALLSWNTEAFF
abundance: many; j_gene: TRBJ2-2; v_gene: TRBV27; d_gene: TRBD2; CDR3nt: TGTGCCAGCAGGACTAGCGGAAACACCGGGGAGCTGTTTTTT; CDR3aa: CASRTSGNTGELFF
abundance: many; j_gene: TRBJ2-7; v_gene: TRBV5-1; d_gene: TRBD2; CDR3nt: TGCGCCAGCAGCGTGACTAGCGGGGAAAGATACGAGCAGTACTTC; CDR3aa: CASSVTSGERYEQYF
abundance: few; j_gene: TRBJ2-2; v_gene: TRBV6-1; d_gene: TRBD1; CDR3nt: TGTGCCAGCAGTGAACAGGGGGCAAGGACCGGGGAGCTGTTTTTT; CDR3aa: CASSEQGARTGELFF
abundance: once; j_gene: TRBJ2-7; v_gene: TRBV13; d_gene: TRBD2; CDR3nt: TGTGCCAGCAGTTGGGGTAGCGGGAGGTACGAGCAGTACTTC; CDR3aa: CASSWGSGRYEQYF
abundance: many; j_gene: TRBJ2-1; v_gene: TRBV30; d_gene: .; CDR3nt: TGTGCCTGGGGCCCTCCCGCCTACAATGAGCAGTTCTTC; CDR3aa: CAWGPPAYNEQFF
abundance: .; j_gene: TRBJ1-4; v_gene: TRBV5-1; d_gene: TRBD1; CDR3nt: TGCGCCAGCAGCAGCCCCGGGACAGATGAAAAACTGTTTTTT; CDR3aa: CASSSPGTDEKLFF
abundance: many; j_gene: TRBJ2-7; v_gene: TRBV27; d_gene: .; CDR3nt: TGTGCCAGCAGTTTATTGGGCCTAAGCTCCTACGAGCAGTACTTC; CDR3aa: CASSLLGLSSYEQYF
abundance: many; j_gene: TRBJ1-2; v_gene: TRBV2; d_gene: .; CDR3nt: TGTGCCAGCATCCCAGGACCTAGGTATGGCTACACCTTC; CDR3aa: CASIPGPRYGYTF
abundance: .; j_gene: TRBJ2-3; v_gene: TRBV4-2; d_gene: TRBD1; CDR3nt: TGTGCCAGCAGCCAAGTTGCCGCCCGGCGTACAGGGGGTACGCAGTATTTT; CDR3aa: CASSQVAARRTGGTQYF
abundance: .; j_gene: TRBJ2-5; v_gene: TRBV20-1; d_gene: .; CDR3nt: TGCAGTGCTAGAGATCCTCTAGGAGAGACCCAGTACTTC; CDR3aa: CSARDPLGETQYF
abundance: .; j_gene: TRBJ2-1; v_gene: TRBV7-8; d_gene: .; CDR3nt: TGTGCCAGCAGCTTAGATGGCTCCAGCTCCTACAATGAGCAGTTCTTC; CDR3aa: CASSLDGSSSYNEQFF
abundance: many; j_gene: TRBJ2-7; v_gene: TRBV2; d_gene: .; CDR3nt: TGTGCCAGCAGTTTTGGACCTTCCCGCGAGCAGTACTTC; CDR3aa: CASSFGPSREQYF
abundance: few; j_gene: TRBJ2-3; v_gene: TRBV24-1; d_gene: .; CDR3nt: TGTGCCACCAGTCGACGGGACCGAGTGACAGATACGCAGTATTTT; CDR3aa: CATSRRDRVTDTQYF
abundance: many; j_gene: TRBJ2-3; v_gene: TRBV6-6; d_gene: .; CDR3nt: TGTGCCAGCAGTTACTCGTGGGACCCCGGGGATACGCAGTATTTT; CDR3aa: CASSYSWDPGDTQYF
abundance: .; j_gene: TRBJ2-3; v_gene: TRBV15; d_gene: TRBD1; CDR3nt: TGTGCCACCAGGCCAGGGGGCGGCACAGATACGCAGTATTTT; CDR3aa: CATRPGGGTDTQYF
abundance: .; j_gene: TRBJ2-7; v_gene: TRBV5-6; d_gene: .; CDR3nt: TGTGCCAGCAGCTTGCGTGTCAGGGTTTCGTCCGAGCAGTACTTC; CDR3aa: CASSLRVRVSSEQYF
abundance: many; j_gene: TRBJ2-7; v_gene: TRBV12-3/TRBV12-4; d_gene: TRBD2; CDR3nt: TGTGCCAGCAGTCAACTTGGGGCCCTTTCCCTTCGCGGGAGGTCTCACGAGCAGTACTTC; CDR3aa: CASSQLGALSLRGRSHEQYF
abundance: many; j_gene: TRBJ1-5; v_gene: TRBV6-1; d_gene: TRBD1; CDR3nt: TGTGCCAGCAGTGAAGGTGACAGGGACAATCAGCCCCAGCATTTT; CDR3aa: CASSEGDRDNQPQHF
abundance: many; j_gene: TRBJ2-6; v_gene: TRBV28; d_gene: .; CDR3nt: TGTGCCAGCAGTTCGTCCATGGAGGCCAACGTCCTGACTTTC; CDR3aa: CASSSSMEANVLTF
abundance: many; j_gene: TRBJ2-7; v_gene: TRBV7-9; d_gene: TRBD1; CDR3nt: TGTGCCAGCAGCCAGACAGGGGACCCTCCCTACGAGCAGTACTTC; CDR3aa: CASSQTGDPPYEQYF
abundance: many; j_gene: TRBJ2-1; v_gene: TRBV5-5; d_gene: .; CDR3nt: TGTGCCAGCAGCTTGGATAGTTTGAACAATGAGCAGTTCTTC; CDR3aa: CASSLDSLNNEQFF
abundance: many; j_gene: TRBJ2-7; v_gene: TRBV28; d_gene: TRBD2; CDR3nt: TGTGCCAGCAGTTTATCTTCGGGACTAGCGGGATATCTCGCCTACGAGCAGTACTTC; CDR3aa: CASSLSSGLAGYLAYEQYF
abundance: many; j_gene: TRBJ2-1; v_gene: TRBV5-1; d_gene: TRBD1; CDR3nt: TGCGCCAGCAGTAACGGGACAGGAAAATACAATGAGCAGTTCTTC; CDR3aa: CASSNGTGKYNEQFF
abundance: few; j_gene: TRBJ2-5; v_gene: TRBV13; d_gene: TRBD2; CDR3nt: TGTGCCAGCAGCTTAGGGGTAGCGGGACGCCAGGAGACCCAGTACTTC; CDR3aa: CASSLGVAGRQETQYF
abundance: many; j_gene: TRBJ1-2; v_gene: TRBV27; d_gene: .; CDR3nt: TGTGCCAGCAGTCAGCAGGGTCGCACCTCTGGCTACACCTTC; CDR3aa: CASSQQGRTSGYTF
abundance: many; j_gene: TRBJ1-1; v_gene: TRBV2; d_gene: .; CDR3nt: TGTGCCAGACCGAACCGGGACAAGCCTGAAGCTTTCTTT; CDR3aa: CARPNRDKPEAFF
abundance: few; j_gene: TRBJ1-2; v_gene: TRBV5-1; d_gene: .; CDR3nt: TGCGCCAGCAGCATTTCGGCGGGGGGTGATGGCTACACCTTC; CDR3aa: CASSISAGGDGYTF
abundance: few; j_gene: TRBJ2-5; v_gene: TRBV7-7; d_gene: TRBD1; CDR3nt: TGTGCTAGCAGGAGAGATAACAGGGGGCCCCTCCAAGAGACCCAGTACTTC; CDR3aa: CASRRDNRGPLQETQYF
abundance: many; j_gene: TRBJ1-6; v_gene: TRBV5-5; d_gene: .; CDR3nt: TGTGCCAGCAGCTCCGGGACAAAGACGTCGGCCCTCCACTTT; CDR3aa: CASSSGTKTSALHF
abundance: many; j_gene: TRBJ2-4; v_gene: TRBV7-2; d_gene: .; CDR3nt: TGTGCCAGCAGCTTAGTAGGTAGCGAAGGAAACATTCAGTACTTC; CDR3aa: CASSLVGSEGNIQYF